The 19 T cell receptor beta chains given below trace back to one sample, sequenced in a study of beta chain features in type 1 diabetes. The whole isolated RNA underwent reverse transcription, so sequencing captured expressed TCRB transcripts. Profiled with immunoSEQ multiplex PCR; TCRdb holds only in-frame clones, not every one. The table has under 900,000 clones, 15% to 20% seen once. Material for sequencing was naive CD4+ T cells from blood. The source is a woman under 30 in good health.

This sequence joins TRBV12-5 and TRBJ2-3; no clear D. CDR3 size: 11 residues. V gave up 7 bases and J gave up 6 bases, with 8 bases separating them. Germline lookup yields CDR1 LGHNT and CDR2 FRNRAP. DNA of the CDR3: TGTGCTAGTGCGCTCGGGGATACGCAGTATTTT. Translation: CASALGDTQYF.

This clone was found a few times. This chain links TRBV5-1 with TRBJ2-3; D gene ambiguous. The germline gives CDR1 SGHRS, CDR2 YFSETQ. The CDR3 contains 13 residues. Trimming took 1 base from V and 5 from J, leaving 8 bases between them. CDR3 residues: CASSLRVGDTQYF. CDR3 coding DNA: TGCGCCAGCAGCTTGCGGGTGGGAGATACGCAGTATTTT. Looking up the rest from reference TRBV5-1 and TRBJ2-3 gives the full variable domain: KAGVTQTPRYLIKTRGQQVTLSCSPISGHRSVSWYQQTPGQGLQFLFEYFSETQRNKGNFPGRFSGRQFSNSRSEMNVSTLELGDSALYLCASSLRVGDTQYFGPGTRLTVL.

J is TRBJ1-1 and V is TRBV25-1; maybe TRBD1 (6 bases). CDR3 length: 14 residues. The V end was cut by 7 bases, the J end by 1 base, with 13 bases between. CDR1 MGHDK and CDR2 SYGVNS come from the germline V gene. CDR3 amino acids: CASNPRGKNTEAFF. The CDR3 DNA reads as TGTGCCAGCAACCCGAGGGGGAAGAACACTGAAGCTTTCTTT.

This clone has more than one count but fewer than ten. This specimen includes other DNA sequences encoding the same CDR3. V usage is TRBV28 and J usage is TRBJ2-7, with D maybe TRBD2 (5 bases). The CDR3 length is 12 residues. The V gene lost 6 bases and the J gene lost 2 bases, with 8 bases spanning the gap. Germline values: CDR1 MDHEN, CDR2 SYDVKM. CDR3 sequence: CASRSGTYEQYF. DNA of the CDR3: TGTGCCAGCAGGAGCGGAACCTACGAGCAGTACTTC. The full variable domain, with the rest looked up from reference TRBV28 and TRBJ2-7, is DVKVTQSSRYLVKRTGEKVFLECVQDMDHENMFWYRQDPGLGLRLIYFSYDVKMKEKGDIPEGYSVSREKKERFSLILESASTNQTSMYLCASRSGTYEQYFGPGTRLTVT.

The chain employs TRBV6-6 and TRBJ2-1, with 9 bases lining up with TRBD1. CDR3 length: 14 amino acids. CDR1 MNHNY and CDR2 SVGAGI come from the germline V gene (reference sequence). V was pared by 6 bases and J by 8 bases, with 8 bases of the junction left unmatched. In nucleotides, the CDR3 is TGTGCCAGCAGGGTCTGGGACAGGGATTATGAGCAGTTCTTC. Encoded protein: CASRVWDRDYEQFF.

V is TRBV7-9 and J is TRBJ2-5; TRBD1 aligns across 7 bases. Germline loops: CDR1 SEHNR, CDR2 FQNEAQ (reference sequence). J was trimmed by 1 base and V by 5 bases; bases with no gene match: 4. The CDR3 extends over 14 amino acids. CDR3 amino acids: CASSLGTAQETQYF. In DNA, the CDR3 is TGTGCCAGCAGCCTAGGGACAGCCCAAGAGACCCAGTACTTC.

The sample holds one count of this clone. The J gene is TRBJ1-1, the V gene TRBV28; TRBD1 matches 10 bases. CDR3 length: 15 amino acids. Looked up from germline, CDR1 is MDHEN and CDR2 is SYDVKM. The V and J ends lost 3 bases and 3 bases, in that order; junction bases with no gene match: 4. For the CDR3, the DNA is TGTGCCAGCAGTTTTCGGACAGGGGGAGACACTGAAGCTTTCTTT. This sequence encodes CASSFRTGGDTEAFF.

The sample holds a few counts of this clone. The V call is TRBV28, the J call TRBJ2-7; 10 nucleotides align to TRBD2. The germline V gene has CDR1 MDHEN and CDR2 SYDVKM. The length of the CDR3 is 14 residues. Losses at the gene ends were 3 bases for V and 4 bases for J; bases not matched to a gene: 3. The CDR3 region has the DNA TGTGCCAGCAGTTTCGGGGGACTAGCGTACGAGCAGTACTTC. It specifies CASSFGGLAYEQYF.

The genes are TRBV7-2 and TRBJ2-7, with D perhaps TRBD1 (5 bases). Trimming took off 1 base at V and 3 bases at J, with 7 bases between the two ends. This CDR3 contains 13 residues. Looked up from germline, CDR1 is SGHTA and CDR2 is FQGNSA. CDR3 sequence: CASSLDQGYEQYF. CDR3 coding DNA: TGTGCCAGCAGCTTAGACCAGGGCTACGAGCAGTACTTC.

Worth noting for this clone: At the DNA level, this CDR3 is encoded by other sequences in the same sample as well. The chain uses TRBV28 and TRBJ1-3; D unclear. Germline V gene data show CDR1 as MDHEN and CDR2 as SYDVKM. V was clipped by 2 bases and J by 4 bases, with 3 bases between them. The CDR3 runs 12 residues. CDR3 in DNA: TGTGCCAGCAGTTTAACAGGAAACACCATATATTTT. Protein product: CASSLTGNTIYF.

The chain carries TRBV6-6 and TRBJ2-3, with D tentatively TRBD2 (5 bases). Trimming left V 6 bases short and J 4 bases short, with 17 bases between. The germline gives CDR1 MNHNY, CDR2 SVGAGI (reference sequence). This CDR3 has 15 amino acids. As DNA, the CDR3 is TGTGCCAGCAGGCGGACTGGCCCGGTCCCAGATACGCAGTATTTT. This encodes CASRRTGPVPDTQYF.

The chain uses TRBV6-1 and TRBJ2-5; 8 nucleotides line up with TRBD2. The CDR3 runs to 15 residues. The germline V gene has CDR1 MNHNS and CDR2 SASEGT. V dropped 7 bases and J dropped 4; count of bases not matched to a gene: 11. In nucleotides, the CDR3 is TGTGCCAGCAACGGGCTAGCGGGCGTCGGAGAGACCCAGTACTTC. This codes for CASNGLAGVGETQYF.

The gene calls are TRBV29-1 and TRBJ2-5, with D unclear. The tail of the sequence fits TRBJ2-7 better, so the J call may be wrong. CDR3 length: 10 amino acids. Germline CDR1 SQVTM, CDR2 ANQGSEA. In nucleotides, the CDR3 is TGCAGCGTCGACACGTACGAGCAGTACTTC. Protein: CSVDTYEQYF.

The CDR3 sequence: CASSSWDTNTEAFF. The CDR3 bases are TGTGCCAGCAGTTCCTGGGACACCAACACTGAAGCTTTCTTT. J is TRBJ1-1 and V is TRBV6-6; TRBD1 is a possible D gene (6 bases). Trimming removed 4 bases at V and 2 bases at J, with 11 bases between. Germline V CDR1 and CDR2: MNHNY, SVGAGI (reference sequence). The CDR3 has 14 residues.

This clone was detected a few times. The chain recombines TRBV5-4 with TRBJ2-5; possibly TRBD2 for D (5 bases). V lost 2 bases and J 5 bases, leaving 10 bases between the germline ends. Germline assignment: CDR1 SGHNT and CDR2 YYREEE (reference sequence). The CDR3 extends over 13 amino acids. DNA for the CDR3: TGTGCCAGCAGCTTTGGGGAGTTGGAGACCCAGTACTTC. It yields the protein CASSFGELETQYF.

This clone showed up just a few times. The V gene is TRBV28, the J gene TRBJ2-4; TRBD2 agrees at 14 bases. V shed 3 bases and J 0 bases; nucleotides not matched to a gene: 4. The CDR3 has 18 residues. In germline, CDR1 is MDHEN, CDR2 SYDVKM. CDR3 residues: CASSFGLAGGLAKNIQYF. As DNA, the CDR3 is TGTGCCAGCAGTTTCGGACTAGCGGGAGGACTAGCCAAAAACATTCAGTACTTC.

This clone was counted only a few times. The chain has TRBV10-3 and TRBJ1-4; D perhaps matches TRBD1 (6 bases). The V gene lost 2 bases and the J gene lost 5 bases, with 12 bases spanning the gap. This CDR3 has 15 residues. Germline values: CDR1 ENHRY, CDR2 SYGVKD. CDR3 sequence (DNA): TGTGCCATCAGTGAGACGGACAGATCCAATGAAAAACTGTTTTTT. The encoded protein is CAISETDRSNEKLFF.

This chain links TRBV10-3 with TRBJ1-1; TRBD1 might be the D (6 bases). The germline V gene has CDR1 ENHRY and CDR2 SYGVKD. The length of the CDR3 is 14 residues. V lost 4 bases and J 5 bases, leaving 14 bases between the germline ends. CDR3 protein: CAISVFQGRTEAFF. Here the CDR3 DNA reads TGTGCCATCAGTGTTTTCCAGGGGCGGACTGAAGCTTTCTTT.

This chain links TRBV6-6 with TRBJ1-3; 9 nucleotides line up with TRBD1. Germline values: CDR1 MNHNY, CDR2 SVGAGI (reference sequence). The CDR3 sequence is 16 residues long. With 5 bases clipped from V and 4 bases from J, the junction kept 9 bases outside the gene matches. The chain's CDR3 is CASSRRDRVFGNTIYF. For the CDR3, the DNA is TGTGCCAGCAGTCGCCGGGACAGGGTATTCGGAAACACCATATATTTT.